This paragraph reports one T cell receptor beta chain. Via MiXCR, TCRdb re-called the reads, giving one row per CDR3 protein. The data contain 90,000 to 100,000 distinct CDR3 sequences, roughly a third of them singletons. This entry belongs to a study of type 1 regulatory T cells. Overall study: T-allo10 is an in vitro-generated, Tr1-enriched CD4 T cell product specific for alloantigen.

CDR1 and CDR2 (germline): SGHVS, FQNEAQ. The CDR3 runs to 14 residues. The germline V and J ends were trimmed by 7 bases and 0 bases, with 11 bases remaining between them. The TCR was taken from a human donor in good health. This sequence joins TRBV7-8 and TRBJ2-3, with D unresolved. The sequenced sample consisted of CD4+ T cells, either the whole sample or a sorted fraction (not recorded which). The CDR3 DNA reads TGTGCCAGCAAGACGATTAGTAGCACAGATACGCAGTATTTT. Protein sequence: CASKTISSTDTQYF. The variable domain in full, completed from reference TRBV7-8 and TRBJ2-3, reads GAGVSQSPRYKVAKRGQDVALRCDPISGHVSLFWYQQALGQGPEFLTYFQNEAQLDKSGLPSDRFFAERPEGSVSTLKIQRTQQEDSAVYLCASKTISSTDTQYFGPGTRLTVL.